This T cell receptor (beta chain) is drawn from a study of regulatory and conventional T cells in RAG deficiency. Regarding the study as a whole: Shannon entropy fell and Simpson indices rose in RAG-deficient patients. In Omenn syndrome, Treg and Tconv repertoires overlapped >80%. Omenn syndrome and CID/AS patients had around 100-fold fewer unique Treg TCR beta sequences, versus around 9.8-fold elsewhere.

This clone showed up just once. Its target is not known. Sequencing used immunoSEQ multiplex PCR; TCRdb keeps in-frame clones, though not all of them. The sample holds under 35,000 clones, about 75% seen once. Between the trimmed V and J ends, which lost 4 bases and 4 bases, there was a span of 10 bases. This CDR3 has 13 amino acids. The germline CDR1 and CDR2 sequences are SNHLY and FYNNEI. Genomic DNA came from blood conventional CD4+ T cells gated CD25-low CD127-high. This sample was shared with a second study, whose subject was regulatory T cells. That source notes: The PCR used 52 TRBV and 13 TRBJ primers. In patients, unique TRB V-J pairs were restricted and V/J usage skewed, especially in Tregs.

This TCR derives from a human donor in good health. V and J are TRBV2 and TRBJ1-2, with a tentative D call TRBD1 (6 bases). The material sequenced was CD4+ effector T cells sorted from blood. The CDR3: CASSATGSYGYTF. As DNA, the CDR3 is TGTGCCAGCAGTGCGACAGGCTCCTATGGCTACACCTTC.